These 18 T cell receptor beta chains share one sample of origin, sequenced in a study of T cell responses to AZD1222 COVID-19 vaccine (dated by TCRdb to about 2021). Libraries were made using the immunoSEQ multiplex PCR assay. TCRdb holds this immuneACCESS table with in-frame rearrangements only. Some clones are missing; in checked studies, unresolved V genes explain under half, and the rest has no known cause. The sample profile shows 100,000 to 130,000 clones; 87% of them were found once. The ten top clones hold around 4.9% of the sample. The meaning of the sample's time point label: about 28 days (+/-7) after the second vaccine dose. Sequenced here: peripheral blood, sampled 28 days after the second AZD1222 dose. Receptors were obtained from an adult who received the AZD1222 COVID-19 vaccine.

The chain's CDR3 is CASSYRPIYGYTF. Written as DNA, the CDR3 is TGTGCCAGCAGTTACAGACCAATTTATGGCTACACCTTC. The V and J genes are TRBV12-3 or TRBV12-4 and TRBJ1-2; no reliable D call. This CDR3 region has 13 residues. Trimming left V 4 bases short and J 5 bases short, with 11 bases between.

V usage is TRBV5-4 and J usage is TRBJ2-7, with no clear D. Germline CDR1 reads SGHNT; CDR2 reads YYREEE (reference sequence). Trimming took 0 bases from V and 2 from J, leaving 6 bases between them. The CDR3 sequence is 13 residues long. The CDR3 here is CASSLDWAYEQYF. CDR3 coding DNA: TGTGCCAGCAGCTTGGACTGGGCCTACGAGCAGTACTTC.

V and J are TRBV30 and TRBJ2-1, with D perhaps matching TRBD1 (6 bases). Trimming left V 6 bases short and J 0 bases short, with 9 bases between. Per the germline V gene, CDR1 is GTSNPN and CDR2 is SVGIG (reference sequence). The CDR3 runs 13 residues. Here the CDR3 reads CACSGDSYNEQFF. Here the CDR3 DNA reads TGTGCCTGCTCAGGGGACTCCTACAATGAGCAGTTCTTC.

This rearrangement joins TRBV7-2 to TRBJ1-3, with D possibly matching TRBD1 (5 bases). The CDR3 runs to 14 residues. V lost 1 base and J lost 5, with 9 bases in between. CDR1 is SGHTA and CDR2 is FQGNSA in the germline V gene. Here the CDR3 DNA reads TGTGCCAGCAGCTTAGGCAGGGAGCGAAACACCATATATTTT. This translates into CASSLGRERNTIYF.

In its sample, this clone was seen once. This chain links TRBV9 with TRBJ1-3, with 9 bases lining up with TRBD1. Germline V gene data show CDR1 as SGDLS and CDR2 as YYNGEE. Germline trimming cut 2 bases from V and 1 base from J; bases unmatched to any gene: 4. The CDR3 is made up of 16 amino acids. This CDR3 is CASSVGQGVSGNTIYF. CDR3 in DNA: TGTGCCAGCAGCGTGGGACAGGGCGTTTCTGGAAACACCATATATTTT.

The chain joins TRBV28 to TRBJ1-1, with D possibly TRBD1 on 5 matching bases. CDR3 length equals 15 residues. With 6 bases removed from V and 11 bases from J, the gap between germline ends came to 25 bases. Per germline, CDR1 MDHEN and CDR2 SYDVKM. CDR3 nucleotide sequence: TGTGCCAGCAGCCCCTCCGGGACGGCGAAGCTGGGCGCTTTCTTT. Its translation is CASSPSGTAKLGAFF.

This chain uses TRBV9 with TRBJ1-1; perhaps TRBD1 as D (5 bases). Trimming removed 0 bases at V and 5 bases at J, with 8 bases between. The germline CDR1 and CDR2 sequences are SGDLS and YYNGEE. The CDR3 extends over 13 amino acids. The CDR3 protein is CASSVAGTTEAFF. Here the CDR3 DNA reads TGTGCCAGCAGCGTAGCCGGGACGACTGAAGCTTTCTTT.

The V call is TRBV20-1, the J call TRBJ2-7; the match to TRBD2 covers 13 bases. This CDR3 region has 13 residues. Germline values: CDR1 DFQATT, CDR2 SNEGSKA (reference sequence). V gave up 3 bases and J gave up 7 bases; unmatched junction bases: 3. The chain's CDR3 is CSASGLAGVEQYF. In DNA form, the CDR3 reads TGCAGTGCTAGTGGACTAGCGGGGGTTGAGCAGTACTTC.

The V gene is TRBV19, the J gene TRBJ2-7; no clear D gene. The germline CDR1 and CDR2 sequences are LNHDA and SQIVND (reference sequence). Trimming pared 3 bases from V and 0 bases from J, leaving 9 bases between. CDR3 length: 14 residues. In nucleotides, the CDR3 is TGTGCCAGTAGTATGATGACCAGCTCCTACGAGCAGTACTTC. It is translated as CASSMMTSSYEQYF.

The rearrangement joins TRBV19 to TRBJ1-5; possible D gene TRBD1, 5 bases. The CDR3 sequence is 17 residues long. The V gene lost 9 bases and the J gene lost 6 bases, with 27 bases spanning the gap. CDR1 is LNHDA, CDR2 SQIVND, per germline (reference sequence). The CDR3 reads CASRSDWGVDSSQPQHF. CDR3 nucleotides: TGTGCCAGCCGCTCCGACTGGGGGGTCGATTCTAGTCAGCCCCAGCATTTT.

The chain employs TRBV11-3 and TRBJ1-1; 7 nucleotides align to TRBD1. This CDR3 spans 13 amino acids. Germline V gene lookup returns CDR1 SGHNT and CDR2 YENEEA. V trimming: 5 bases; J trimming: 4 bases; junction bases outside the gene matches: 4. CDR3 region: CASSPAGGTEAFF. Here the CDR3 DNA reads TGTGCCAGCAGCCCGGCAGGGGGCACTGAAGCTTTCTTT.

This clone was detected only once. CDR3 sequence (DNA): TGTGCCAGCAGCCCGCGCAGGGGTTGGGGTAATGAAAAACTGTTTTTT. Translated, it gives CASSPRRGWGNEKLFF. V gene TRBV28 combines with J gene TRBJ1-4; a possible D gene is TRBD1 (6 bases). Per the germline V gene, CDR1 is MDHEN and CDR2 is SYDVKM. CDR3 size: 16 residues. V was shortened by 6 bases and J by 4 bases, with 18 bases between the two germline ends.

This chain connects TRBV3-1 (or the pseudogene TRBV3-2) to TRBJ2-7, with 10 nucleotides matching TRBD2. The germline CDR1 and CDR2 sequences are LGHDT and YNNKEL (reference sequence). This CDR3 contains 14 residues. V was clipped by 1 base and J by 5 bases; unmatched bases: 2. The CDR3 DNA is TGTGCCAGCAGCCAAGGGGGACTAGCGAACGAGCAGTACTTC. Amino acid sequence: CASSQGGLANEQYF.

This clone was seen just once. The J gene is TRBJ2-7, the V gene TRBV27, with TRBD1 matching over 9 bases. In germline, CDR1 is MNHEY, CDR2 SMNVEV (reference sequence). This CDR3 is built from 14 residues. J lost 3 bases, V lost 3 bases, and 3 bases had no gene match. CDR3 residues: CASSFGQGNYEQYF. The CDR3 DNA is TGTGCCAGCAGTTTCGGACAGGGGAACTACGAGCAGTACTTC.

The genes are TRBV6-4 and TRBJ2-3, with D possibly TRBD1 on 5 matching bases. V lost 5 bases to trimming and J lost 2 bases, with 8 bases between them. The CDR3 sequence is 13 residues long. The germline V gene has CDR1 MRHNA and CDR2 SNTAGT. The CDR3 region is CASSSGHTDTQYF. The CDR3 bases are TGTGCCAGCAGTTCCGGACACACAGATACGCAGTATTTT.

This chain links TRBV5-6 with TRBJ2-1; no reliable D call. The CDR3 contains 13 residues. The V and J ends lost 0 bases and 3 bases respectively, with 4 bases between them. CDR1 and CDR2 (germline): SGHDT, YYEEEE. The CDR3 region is CASSLDRYNEQFF. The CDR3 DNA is TGTGCCAGCAGCTTGGACCGCTACAATGAGCAGTTCTTC.

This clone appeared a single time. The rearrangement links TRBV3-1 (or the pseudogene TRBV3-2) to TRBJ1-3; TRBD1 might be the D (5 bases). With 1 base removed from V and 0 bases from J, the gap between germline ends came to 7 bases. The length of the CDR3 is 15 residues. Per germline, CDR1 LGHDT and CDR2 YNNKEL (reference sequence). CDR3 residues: CASSQGGPSGNTIYF. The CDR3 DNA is TGTGCCAGCAGCCAAGGGGGCCCCTCTGGAAACACCATATATTTT.

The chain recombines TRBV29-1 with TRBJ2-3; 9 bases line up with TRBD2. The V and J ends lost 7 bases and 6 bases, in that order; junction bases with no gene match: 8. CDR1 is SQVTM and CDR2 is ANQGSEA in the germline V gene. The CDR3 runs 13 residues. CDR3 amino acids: CSALAGPRDTQYF. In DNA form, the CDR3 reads TGCAGCGCCCTAGCGGGGCCGAGGGATACGCAGTATTTT.